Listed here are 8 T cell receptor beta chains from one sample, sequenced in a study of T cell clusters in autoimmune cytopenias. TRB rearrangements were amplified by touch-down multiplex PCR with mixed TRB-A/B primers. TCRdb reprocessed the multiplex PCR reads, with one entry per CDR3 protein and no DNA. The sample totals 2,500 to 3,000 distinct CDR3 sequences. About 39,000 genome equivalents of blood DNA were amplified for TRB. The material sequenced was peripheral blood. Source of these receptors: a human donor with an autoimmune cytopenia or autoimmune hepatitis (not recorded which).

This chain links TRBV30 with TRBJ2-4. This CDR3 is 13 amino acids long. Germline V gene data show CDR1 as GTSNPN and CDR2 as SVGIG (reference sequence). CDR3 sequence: CAWRGQGQNIQYF. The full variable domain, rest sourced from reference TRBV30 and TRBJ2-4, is SQTIHQWPATLVQPVGSPLSLECTVEGTSNPNLYWYRQAAGRGLQLLFYSVGIGQISSEVPQNLSASRPQDRQFILSSKKLLLSDSGFYLCAWRGQGQNIQYFGAGTRLSVL.

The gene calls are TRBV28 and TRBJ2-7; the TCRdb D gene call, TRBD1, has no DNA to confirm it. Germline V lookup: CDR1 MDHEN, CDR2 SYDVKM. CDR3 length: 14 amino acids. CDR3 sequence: CASRTGQGAYEQYF.

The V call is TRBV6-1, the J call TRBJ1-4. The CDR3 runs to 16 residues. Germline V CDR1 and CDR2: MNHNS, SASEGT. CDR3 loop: CASSDLAGGLNEKLFF.

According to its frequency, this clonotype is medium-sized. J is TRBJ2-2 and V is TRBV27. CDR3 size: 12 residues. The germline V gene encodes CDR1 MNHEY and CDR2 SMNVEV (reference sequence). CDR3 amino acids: CASSLNTGELFF.

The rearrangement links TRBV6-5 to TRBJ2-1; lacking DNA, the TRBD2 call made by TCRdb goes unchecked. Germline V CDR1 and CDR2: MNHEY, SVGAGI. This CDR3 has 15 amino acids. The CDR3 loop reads CATGTSGGIYNEQFF.

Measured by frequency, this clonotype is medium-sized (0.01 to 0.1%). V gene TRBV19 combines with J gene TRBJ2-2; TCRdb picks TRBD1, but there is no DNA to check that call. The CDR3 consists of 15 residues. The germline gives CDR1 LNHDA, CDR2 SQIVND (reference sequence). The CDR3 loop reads CASSIQGSNTGELFF.

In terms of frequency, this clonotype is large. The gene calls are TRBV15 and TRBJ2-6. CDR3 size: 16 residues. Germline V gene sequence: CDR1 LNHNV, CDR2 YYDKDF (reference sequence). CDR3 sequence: CATSRDPLSGANVLTF.

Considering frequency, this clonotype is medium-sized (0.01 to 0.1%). This chain's CDR3 is CASSTAGPGYNEQFF. The chain is built from TRBV6-5 and TRBJ2-1; absent DNA, TCRdb's TRBD1 call cannot be checked. CDR3 length equals 15 residues. Per the germline V gene, CDR1 is MNHEY and CDR2 is SVGAGI.